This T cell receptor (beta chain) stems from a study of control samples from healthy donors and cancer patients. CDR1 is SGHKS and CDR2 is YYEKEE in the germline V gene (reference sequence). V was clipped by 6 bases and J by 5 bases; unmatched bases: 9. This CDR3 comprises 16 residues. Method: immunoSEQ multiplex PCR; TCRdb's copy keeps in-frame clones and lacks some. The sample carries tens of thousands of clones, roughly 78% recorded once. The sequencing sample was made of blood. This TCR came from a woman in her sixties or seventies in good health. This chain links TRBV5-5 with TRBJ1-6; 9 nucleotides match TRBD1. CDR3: CASTLQGAINNSPLHF. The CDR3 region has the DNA TGTGCCAGCACCTTACAGGGGGCCATTAATAATTCACCCCTCCACTTT.